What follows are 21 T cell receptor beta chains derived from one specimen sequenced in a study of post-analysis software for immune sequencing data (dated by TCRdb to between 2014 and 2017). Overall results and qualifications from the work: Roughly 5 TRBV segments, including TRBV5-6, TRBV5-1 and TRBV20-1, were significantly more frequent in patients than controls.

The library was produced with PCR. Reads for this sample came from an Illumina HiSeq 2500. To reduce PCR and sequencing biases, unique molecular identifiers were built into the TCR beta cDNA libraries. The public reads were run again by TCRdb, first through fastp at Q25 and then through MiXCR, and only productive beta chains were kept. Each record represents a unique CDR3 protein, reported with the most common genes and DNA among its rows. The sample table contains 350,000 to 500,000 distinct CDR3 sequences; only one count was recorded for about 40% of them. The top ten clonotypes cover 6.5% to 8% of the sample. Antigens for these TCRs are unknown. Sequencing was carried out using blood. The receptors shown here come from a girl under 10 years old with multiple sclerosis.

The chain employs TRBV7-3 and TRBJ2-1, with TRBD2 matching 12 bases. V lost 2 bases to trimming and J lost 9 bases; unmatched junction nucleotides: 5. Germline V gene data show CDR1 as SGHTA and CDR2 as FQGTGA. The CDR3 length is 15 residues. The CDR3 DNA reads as TGTGCCAGCAGCTTAGGCCCTAGCGGGGGGGGTGAGCAGTTCTTC. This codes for CASSLGPSGGGEQFF.

The CDR3 sequence: CASSAEGLAVYNEQFF. The CDR3 DNA reads as TGTGCCAGCAGCGCTGAGGGACTAGCGGTATACAATGAGCAGTTCTTC. The V call is TRBV21-1, the J call TRBJ2-1; the table names TRBD2, a call not compared with the DNA. TRBV21-1 is labeled a pseudogene. There are 16 residues in the CDR3.

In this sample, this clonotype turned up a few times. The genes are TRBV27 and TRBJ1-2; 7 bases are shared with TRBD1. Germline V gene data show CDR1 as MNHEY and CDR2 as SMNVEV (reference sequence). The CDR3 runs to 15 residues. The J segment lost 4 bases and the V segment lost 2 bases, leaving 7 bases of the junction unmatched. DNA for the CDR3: TGTGCCAGCAGTTTAACAGGGGATAGGGGCTATGGCTACACCTTC. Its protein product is CASSLTGDRGYGYTF.

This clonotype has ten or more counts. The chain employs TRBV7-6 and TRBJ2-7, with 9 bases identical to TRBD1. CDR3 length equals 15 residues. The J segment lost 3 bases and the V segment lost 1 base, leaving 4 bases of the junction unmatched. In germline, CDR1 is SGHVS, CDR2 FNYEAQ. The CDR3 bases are TGTGCCAGCAGCTTAGGGGGACAGGGTCTCTACGAGCAGTACTTC. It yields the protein CASSLGGQGLYEQYF. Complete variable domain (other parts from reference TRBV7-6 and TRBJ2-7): GAGVSQSPRYKVTKRGQDVALRCDPISGHVSLYWYRQALGQGPEFLTYFNYEAQQDKSGLPNDRFSAERPEGSISTLTIQRTEQRDSAMYRCASSLGGQGLYEQYFGPGTRLTVT.

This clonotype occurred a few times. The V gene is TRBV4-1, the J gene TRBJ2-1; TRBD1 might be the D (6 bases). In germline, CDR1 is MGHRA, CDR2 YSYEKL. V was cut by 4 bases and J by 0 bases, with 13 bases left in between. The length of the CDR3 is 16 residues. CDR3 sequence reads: CASSPGQSSSYNEQFF. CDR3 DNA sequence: TGCGCCAGCAGCCCCGGACAGAGTAGCTCCTACAATGAGCAGTTCTTC.

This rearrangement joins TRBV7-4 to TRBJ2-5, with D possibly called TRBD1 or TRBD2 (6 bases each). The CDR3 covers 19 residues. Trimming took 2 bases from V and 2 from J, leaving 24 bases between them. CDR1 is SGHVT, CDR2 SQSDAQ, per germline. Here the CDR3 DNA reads TGTGCCAGCAGCTTACGGCGTTACGAGGGGGGCAGGTATCAAGAGACCCAGTACTTC. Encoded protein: CASSLRRYEGGRYQETQYF. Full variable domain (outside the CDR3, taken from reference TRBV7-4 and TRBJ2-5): GAGVSQSPRYKVAKRGRDVALRCDSISGHVTLYWYRQTLGQGSEVLTYSQSDAQRDKSGRPSGRFSAERPERSVSTLKIQRTEQGDSAVYLCASSLRRYEGGRYQETQYFGPGTRLLVL.

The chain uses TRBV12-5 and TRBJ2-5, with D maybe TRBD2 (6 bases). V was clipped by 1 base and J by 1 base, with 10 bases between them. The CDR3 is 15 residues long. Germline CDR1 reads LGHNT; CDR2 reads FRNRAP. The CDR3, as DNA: TGTGCTAGTGGTTTGGCCAGGACTACCCAAGAGACCCAGTACTTC. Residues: CASGLARTTQETQYF.

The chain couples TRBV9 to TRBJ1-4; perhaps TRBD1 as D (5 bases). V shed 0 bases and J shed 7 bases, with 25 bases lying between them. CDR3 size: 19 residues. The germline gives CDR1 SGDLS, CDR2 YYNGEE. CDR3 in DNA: TGTGCCAGCAGCGTAGGATTCGAGACCCAGGGACCCCATGTTGAAAAACTGTTTTTT. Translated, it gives CASSVGFETQGPHVEKLFF. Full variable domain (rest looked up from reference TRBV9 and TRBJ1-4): DSGVTQTPKHLITATGQRVTLRCSPRSGDLSVYWYQQSLDQGLQFLIQYYNGEERAKGNILERFSAQQFPDLHSELNLSSLELGDSALYFCASSVGFETQGPHVEKLFFGSGTQLSVL.

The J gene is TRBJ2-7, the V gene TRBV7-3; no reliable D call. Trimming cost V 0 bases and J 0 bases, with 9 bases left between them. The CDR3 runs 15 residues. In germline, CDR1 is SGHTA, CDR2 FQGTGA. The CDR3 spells CASSLTGSSSYEQYF. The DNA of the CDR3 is TGTGCCAGCAGCTTAACTGGATCAAGCTCCTACGAGCAGTACTTC.

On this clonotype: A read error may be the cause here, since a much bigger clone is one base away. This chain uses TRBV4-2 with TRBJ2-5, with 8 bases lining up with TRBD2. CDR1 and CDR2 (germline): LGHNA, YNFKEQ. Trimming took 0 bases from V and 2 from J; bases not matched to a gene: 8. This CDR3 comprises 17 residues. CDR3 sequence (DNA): TGTGCCAGCAGCCAAGATACTGGCGGGGGGCCGCAAGAGACCCAGTACTTC. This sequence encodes CASSQDTGGGPQETQYF.

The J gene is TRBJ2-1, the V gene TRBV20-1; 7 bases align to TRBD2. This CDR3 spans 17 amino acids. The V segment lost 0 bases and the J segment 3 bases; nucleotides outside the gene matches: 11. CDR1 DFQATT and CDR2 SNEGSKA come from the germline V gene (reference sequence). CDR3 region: CSARDYKREFFYNEQFF. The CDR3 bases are TGCAGTGCTAGAGATTACAAGCGGGAATTCTTCTACAATGAGCAGTTCTTC.

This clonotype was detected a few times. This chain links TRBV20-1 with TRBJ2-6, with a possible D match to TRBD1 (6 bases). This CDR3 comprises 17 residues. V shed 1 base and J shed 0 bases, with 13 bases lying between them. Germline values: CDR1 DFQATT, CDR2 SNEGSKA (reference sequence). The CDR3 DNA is TGCAGTGCTAGAGTTTGGACAGCACCCTCTGGGGCCAACGTCCTGACTTTC. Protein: CSARVWTAPSGANVLTF.

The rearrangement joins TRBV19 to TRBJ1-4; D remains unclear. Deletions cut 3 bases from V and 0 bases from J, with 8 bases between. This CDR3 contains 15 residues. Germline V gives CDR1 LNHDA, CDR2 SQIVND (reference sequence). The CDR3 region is CASSIGGATNEKLFF. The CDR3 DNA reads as TGTGCCAGTAGTATCGGAGGAGCAACTAATGAAAAACTGTTTTTT.

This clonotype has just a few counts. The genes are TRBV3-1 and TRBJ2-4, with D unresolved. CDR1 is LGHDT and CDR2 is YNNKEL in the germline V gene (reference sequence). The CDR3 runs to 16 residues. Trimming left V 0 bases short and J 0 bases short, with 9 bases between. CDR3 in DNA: TGTGCCAGCAGCCAAGATAATCGGCTAGCCAAAAACATTCAGTACTTC. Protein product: CASSQDNRLAKNIQYF.

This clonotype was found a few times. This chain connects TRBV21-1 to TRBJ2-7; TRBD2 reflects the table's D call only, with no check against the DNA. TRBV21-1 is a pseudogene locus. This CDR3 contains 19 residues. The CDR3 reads CASQNAPMASGSTPHEQYF. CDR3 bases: TGTGCCAGCCAAAATGCCCCGATGGCTAGCGGGAGTACCCCCCACGAGCAGTACTTC.

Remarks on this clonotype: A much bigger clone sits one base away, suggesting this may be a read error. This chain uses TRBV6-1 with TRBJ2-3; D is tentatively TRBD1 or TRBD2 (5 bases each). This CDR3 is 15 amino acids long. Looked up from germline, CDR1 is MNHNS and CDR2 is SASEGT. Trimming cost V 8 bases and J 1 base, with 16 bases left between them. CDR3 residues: CASHRGSGRTDTQYF. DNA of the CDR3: TGTGCCAGCCATCGAGGGTCAGGGCGCACAGATACGCAGTATTTT.

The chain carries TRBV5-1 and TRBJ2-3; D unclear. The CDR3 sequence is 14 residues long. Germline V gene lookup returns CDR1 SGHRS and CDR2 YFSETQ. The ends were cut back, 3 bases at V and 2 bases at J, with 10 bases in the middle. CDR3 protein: CASSWVPNTDTQYF. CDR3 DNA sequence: TGCGCCAGCAGCTGGGTTCCCAACACAGATACGCAGTATTTT.

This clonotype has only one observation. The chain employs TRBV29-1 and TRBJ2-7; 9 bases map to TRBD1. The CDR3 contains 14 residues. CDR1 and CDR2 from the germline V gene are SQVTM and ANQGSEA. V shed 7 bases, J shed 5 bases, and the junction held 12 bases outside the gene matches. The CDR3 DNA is TGCAGCGGGGGGGTGGGACAGGGATCGAACGAGCAGTACTTC. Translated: CSGGVGQGSNEQYF.

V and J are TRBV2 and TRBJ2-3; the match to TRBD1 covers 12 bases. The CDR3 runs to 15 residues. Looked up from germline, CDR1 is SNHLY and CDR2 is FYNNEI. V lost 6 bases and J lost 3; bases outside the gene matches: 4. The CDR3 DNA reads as TGTGCCAGCAGGGGACAGGGGGCCCGAACAGATACGCAGTATTTT. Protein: CASRGQGARTDTQYF.

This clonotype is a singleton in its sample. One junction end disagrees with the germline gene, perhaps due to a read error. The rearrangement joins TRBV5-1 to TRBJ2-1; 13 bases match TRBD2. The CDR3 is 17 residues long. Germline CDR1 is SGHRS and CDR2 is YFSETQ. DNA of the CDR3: TGCACCAGCAGTCATATACCCGGGACTAGCGGGAAGAATGAGCAGTTCTTC. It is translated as CTSSHIPGTSGKNEQFF.

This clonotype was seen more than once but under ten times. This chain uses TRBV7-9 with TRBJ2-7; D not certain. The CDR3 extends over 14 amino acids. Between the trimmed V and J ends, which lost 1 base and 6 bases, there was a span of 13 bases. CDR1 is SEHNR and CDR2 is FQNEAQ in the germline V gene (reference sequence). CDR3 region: CASSLVGPRREQYF. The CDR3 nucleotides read TGTGCCAGCAGCTTAGTAGGGCCTCGACGCGAGCAGTACTTC.